This entry describes one TCR beta chain. Its antigen is not yet known. Within one base of it there is no much larger clone, and no base qualities were kept. This sample was included in a study of blood T cell repertoires in COVID-19 (dated by TCRdb to between 2020 and 2021). Broadly, across the study: Samples covering the acute and convalescent phases of COVID-19 were provided by collaborators in the United States, Italy and Spain. The prospective study material was composed of cDNA or gDNA derived from T cells, B-cell-depleted T cells, or PBMCs. Subjects who had been exposed to COVID-19, were actively infected with it, or had recovered from it provided the deeply sampled blood TCRbeta repertoires that made up the dataset. The repertoires were released in a freely available public database meant as a resource for research on the immune response to SARS-CoV-2. The samples were drawn from the first 160 participants of the ongoing ImmuneRACE study and from over a thousand subjects provided by 6 global collaborators. The sample metadata nearly always contained a de-identified subject ID, COVID-19 status, age in years and sex. Where available, HLA class I and class II types were obtained from metadata supplied by the sample provider rather than from assay-based typing. Findings and caveats that apply to the study as a whole: The amount of clinical and demographic metadata varied by source and participant and was provided uncurated.

TCRbeta CDR3 regions were amplified from genomic DNA using the immunoSEQ Assay, a bias-controlled multiplex PCR. As for the authors' bioinformatics: Nucleated cell counts per sample were estimated from amplification of reference gene primers within the assay. To quantify the absolute abundance of each unique TCRbeta CDR3 rearrangement, sequence reads were collapsed and filtered. For each sample, productive Simpson clonality was calculated by taking the square root of Simpson's diversity index across productive rearrangements. As stored in TCRdb, this immuneACCESS dataset retains in-frame rearrangements with V and J assigned. A fraction of the clones does not appear; measured against another copy, unresolved V genes explain less than half of the discrepancy, and the remainder lacks a known reason. The V and J calls and clone size are taken from that table; D and trimming were inferred from the DNA. The sample table lists some 94,000 clones, 84% of them with a count of one. The leading ten clones occupy roughly 2% of the sample.

Collaborating institutions collected whole blood in K2EDTA tubes following their own protocols. For TCRbeta analysis, collaborators shipped samples in one of three forms: frozen whole blood, isolated PBMCs, or DNA extracted from either of those sample types. V is shortened by 6 bases, J by 8 bases, and the region joining them spans 14 bases. Sequences GTSNPN (CDR1) and SVGIG (CDR2) are obtained from the germline V gene (reference sequence). The CDR3 goes from the cysteine to the phenylalanine over 13 residues. Just the 39-base CDR3 DNA is kept, in frame starting at base 1. Sequencing was done on a sample of peripheral blood. This clonotype was sampled from a man in his 70s with active or convalescent COVID-19. The V gene is TRBV30 and the J gene is TRBJ1-6; TRBD1 could be the D gene, as 5 bases match. The CDR3 protein: CACIKTEHSPLHF. The DNA reads TGTGCCTGTATAAAGACAGAGCATTCACCCCTCCACTTT.